These 22 T cell receptor beta chains came from one sample sequenced in a study of response to subunit inactivated influenza vaccine (dated by TCRdb to the late 2010s). Libraries came from RT-PCR. The sample was run on an Illumina HiSeq 2500. TCRdb trimmed public reads at Q25 via fastp, called clones via MiXCR and kept in-frame beta chains. All rows with the same CDR3 protein become a single entry with the most common DNA and genes. The sample table contains almost 600,000 distinct CDR3 sequences; only one count was recorded for less than 15% of them. Clones ranked in the top ten supply more than 9.5% of the sample. The sequencing used PBMCs from blood, collected roughly 13 days after vaccination. All receptors come from a man aged 50 or older who received an inactivated influenza vaccine. Donor details come from another sample of the same person, matched by shared clones.

This clonotype was counted a few times. The J gene is TRBJ1-6, the V gene TRBV27, with D unclear. Germline lookup yields CDR1 MNHEY and CDR2 SMNVEV (reference sequence). CDR3 length: 14 amino acids. The ends were cut back, 7 bases at V and 7 bases at J, with 14 bases in the middle. The CDR3 bases are TGTGCCAGCAACCGGTTGCAAAGGAATTCACCCCTCCACTTT. As protein: CASNRLQRNSPLHF.

The chain recombines TRBV19 with TRBJ2-6; D unresolved. The V end was cut by 7 bases, the J end by 0 bases, with 7 bases between. Germline assignment: CDR1 LNHDA and CDR2 SQIVND (reference sequence). The CDR3 is 14 amino acids. CDR3 sequence (DNA): TGTGCCAGTAATTCTTTCTCTGGGGCCAACGTCCTGACTTTC. Translating it yields CASNSFSGANVLTF.

Only a few counts were recorded for this clonotype. The rearrangement uses TRBV20-1 and TRBJ1-6; 7 bases agree with TRBD1. The germline V gene has CDR1 DFQATT and CDR2 SNEGSKA (reference sequence). The CDR3 runs to 15 residues. V dropped 5 bases and J dropped 2; count of bases not matched to a gene: 6. This chain's CDR3 is CSADRDEAYNSPLHF. CDR3 bases: TGCAGTGCTGACAGGGACGAGGCCTATAATTCACCCCTCCACTTT.

The chain has TRBV18 and TRBJ2-4; D not certain. Germline lookup yields CDR1 KGHSH and CDR2 LQKENI. The CDR3 is made up of 13 amino acids. Trimming shortened V by 3 bases and J by 4 bases, and 7 bases separated the two germline ends. The CDR3 here is CASSPDGKNIQYF. CDR3 coding DNA: TGTGCCAGCTCACCTGACGGGAAAAACATTCAGTACTTC.

J is TRBJ1-4 and V is TRBV5-1; TRBD1 matches 7 bases. CDR3 size: 15 residues. CDR1 is SGHRS, CDR2 YFSETQ, per germline. Trimming took 0 bases from V and 10 from J; bases not matched to a gene: 9. The CDR3 region is CASSLGDRDIGKLFF. CDR3 bases: TGCGCCAGCAGCTTGGGAGACAGGGACATCGGAAAACTGTTTTTT.

There are many counts of this clonotype. The rearrangement uses TRBV5-6 and TRBJ2-1; no reliable D call. The germline V gene encodes CDR1 SGHDT and CDR2 YYEEEE. V shed 7 bases and J shed 6 bases, with 8 bases lying between them. This CDR3 comprises 11 residues. CDR3 DNA: TGTGCCAGCCATCTGGTCAATGAGCAGTTCTTC. Translated, it gives CASHLVNEQFF. The whole variable domain, remainder taken from reference TRBV5-6 and TRBJ2-1, is DAGVTQSPTHLIKTRGQQVTLRCSPKSGHDTVSWYQQALGQGPQFIFQYYEEEERQRGNFPDRFSGHQFPNYSSELNVNALLLGDSALYLCASHLVNEQFFGPGTRLTVL.

In its sample, this clonotype was seen a few times. The rearrangement joins TRBV29-1 to TRBJ2-5; 7 bases line up with TRBD2. Per germline, CDR1 SQVTM and CDR2 ANQGSEA. The J segment lost 5 bases and the V segment lost 8 bases, leaving 8 bases of the junction unmatched. The CDR3 runs to 12 residues. DNA of the CDR3: TGCAGCCTTTTGACGGGAGGTGAGACCCAGTACTTC. Translating it yields CSLLTGGETQYF. Full variable domain (missing parts from reference TRBV29-1 and TRBJ2-5): SAVISQKPSRDICQRGTSLTIQCQVDSQVTMMFWYRQQPGQSLTLIATANQGSEATYESGFVIDKFPISRPNLTFSTLTVSNMSPEDSSIYLCSLLTGGETQYFGPGTRLLVL.

V and J are TRBV24-1 and TRBJ2-1; D gene unclear. Looked up from germline, CDR1 is KGHDR and CDR2 is SFDVKD. This CDR3 is 12 amino acids long. The V gene lost 3 bases and the J gene lost 10 bases, with 9 bases spanning the gap. The CDR3 reads CATSDEVREQFF. The CDR3 DNA follows: TGTGCCACCAGTGATGAGGTCCGGGAGCAGTTCTTC.

Ten or more counts support this clonotype. The gene calls are TRBV11-2 and TRBJ2-1; a possible D gene is TRBD1 (7 bases). The V end lost 5 bases, the J end lost 13 bases, and 15 bases lay between the germline ends. The CDR3 has 12 amino acids. Looked up from germline, CDR1 is SGHAT and CDR2 is FQNNGV. CDR3 region: CASSLDREAQFF. The DNA for the CDR3 is TGTGCCAGCAGCCTTGACAGGGAGGCACAGTTCTTC. The whole variable domain, remainder taken from reference TRBV11-2 and TRBJ2-1, is EAGVAQSPRYKIIEKRQSVAFWCNPISGHATLYWYQQILGQGPKLLIQFQNNGVVDDSQLPKDRFSAERLKGVDSTLKIQPAKLEDSAVYLCASSLDREAQFFGPGTRLTVL.

This clonotype was observed a handful of times. The genes are TRBV7-8 and TRBJ2-1; TRBD2 matches at 11 bases. This CDR3 is built from 16 residues. Trimming at V came to 1 base and at J to 6 bases, leaving 5 bases not matched to a gene. Germline lookup yields CDR1 SGHVS and CDR2 FQNEAQ. The CDR3 is CASSLGPGLAVNEQFF. The CDR3 DNA is TGTGCCAGCAGCTTAGGGCCGGGACTAGCGGTCAATGAGCAGTTCTTC.

This chain connects TRBV27 to TRBJ2-7; no clear D gene. This CDR3 is 13 amino acids long. Trimming pared 1 base from V and 7 bases from J, leaving 11 bases between. The germline V gene encodes CDR1 MNHEY and CDR2 SMNVEV (reference sequence). The CDR3 nucleotides are TGTGCCAGCAGTTTATATAAGACTGGGGAGCAGTACTTC. It yields the protein CASSLYKTGEQYF.

The rearrangement links TRBV6-2 or TRBV6-3 to TRBJ2-7; no clear D gene. The germline CDR1 and CDR2 sequences are MNHEY and SVGEGT. This CDR3 has 13 residues. Deletions cut 6 bases from V and 3 bases from J, with 12 bases between. CDR3 loop: CASRMSDVYEQYF. The CDR3 DNA follows: TGTGCCAGCAGGATGAGCGACGTCTACGAGCAGTACTTC.

This clonotype was seen a handful of times. J is TRBJ2-5 and V is TRBV7-8; 9 bases align to TRBD2. Trimming removed 0 bases from V and 7 bases from J; junction bases left unmatched: 9. Germline CDR1 is SGHVS and CDR2 is FQNEAQ. The CDR3 has 16 residues. The CDR3 loop is CASSLAWREGHATQYF. The CDR3 nucleotides are TGTGCCAGCAGCTTAGCTTGGCGGGAGGGCCATGCGACCCAGTACTTC.

This clonotype was counted a few times. The chain recombines TRBV6-1 with TRBJ2-4; the D gene is possibly TRBD1 (5 bases). Germline loops: CDR1 MNHNS, CDR2 SASEGT. The CDR3 is 15 residues long. Trimming took 6 bases from V and 8 from J, leaving 20 bases between them. CDR3 protein: CASSPLRGAAYIQYF. The CDR3, as DNA: TGTGCCAGCAGCCCCCTCCGTGGGGCCGCATACATTCAGTACTTC.

V is TRBV20-1 and J is TRBJ2-7; TRBD2 matches 9 bases. This CDR3 spans 14 amino acids. Per the germline V gene, CDR1 is DFQATT and CDR2 is SNEGSKA (reference sequence). V lost 6 bases and J lost 4; bases outside the gene matches: 10. In DNA form, the CDR3 reads TGCAGTGCCCGGGGTGGGCTAGCGGGGTACGAGCAGTACTTC. Its translation is CSARGGLAGYEQYF.

The rearrangement uses TRBV12-3 or TRBV12-4 and TRBJ2-5; D is unclear. The CDR3 consists of 13 residues. The V end lost 3 bases, the J end lost 4 bases, and 9 bases lay between the germline ends. The CDR3 DNA reads TGTGCCAGCAGTTTCCACAGAAGAGAGACCCAGTACTTC. Protein sequence: CASSFHRRETQYF.

This chain links TRBV7-2 with TRBJ1-3; 7 bases match TRBD1. The CDR3 sequence is 16 residues long. The ends lost 5 bases at V and 0 bases at J; junction bases unmatched: 7. Germline V gene lookup returns CDR1 SGHTA and CDR2 FQGNSA. The DNA of the CDR3 is TGTGCCAGCAGCCGCAGACAGGGCCTCTCTGGAAACACCATATATTTT. It yields the protein CASSRRQGLSGNTIYF.

This clonotype was seen more than once but under ten times. The rearrangement links TRBV5-6 to TRBJ2-7; 13 nucleotides match TRBD2. Germline loops: CDR1 SGHDT, CDR2 YYEEEE. The CDR3 contains 15 residues. J was trimmed by 2 bases and V by 5 bases; bases with no gene match: 4. The chain's CDR3 is CASSRLAGGTYEQYF. CDR3 DNA: TGTGCCAGCAGTCGACTAGCGGGGGGTACCTACGAGCAGTACTTC.

The chain recombines TRBV29-1 with TRBJ2-1; no firm D call. Between the trimmed V and J ends, which lost 5 bases and 3 bases, there was a span of 14 bases. Germline loops: CDR1 SQVTM, CDR2 ANQGSEA. The CDR3 extends over 14 amino acids. CDR3 sequence reads: CSVNPPRHYNEQFF. Written as DNA, the CDR3 is TGCAGCGTTAATCCTCCCCGGCACTACAATGAGCAGTTCTTC.

This clonotype was seen at least ten times. The J gene is TRBJ2-7, the V gene TRBV5-1, with TRBD1 identical over 8 bases. V lost 0 bases, J lost 4 bases, and 6 bases stayed unmatched. The CDR3 has 15 amino acids. Germline V gives CDR1 SGHRS, CDR2 YFSETQ. CDR3 in DNA: TGCGCCAGCAGCTTGGGCAGGGGGCTTTCGTACGAGCAGTACTTC. It codes for CASSLGRGLSYEQYF. The variable domain in full, with the rest retrieved from reference TRBV5-1 and TRBJ2-7, is KAGVTQTPRYLIKTRGQQVTLSCSPISGHRSVSWYQQTPGQGLQFLFEYFSETQRNKGNFPGRFSGRQFSNSRSEMNVSTLELGDSALYLCASSLGRGLSYEQYFGPGTRLTVT.

In its sample, this clonotype was seen a few times. The rearrangement links TRBV3-1 to TRBJ2-3, with TRBD2 matching over 10 bases. The V gene's germline CDR1 is LGHDT and CDR2 YNNKEL (reference sequence). Trimming took 1 base from V and 6 from J; bases not matched to a gene: 4. This CDR3 comprises 15 residues. The CDR3, as DNA: TGTGCCAGCAGCCAAGCCAGCGGGGGGGGTGATACGCAGTATTTT. As protein: CASSQASGGGDTQYF.

In this sample, this clonotype turned up a few times. The chain carries TRBV29-1 and TRBJ1-1; 7 bases match TRBD1. Trimming removed 4 bases from V and 11 bases from J; junction bases left unmatched: 10. CDR1 is SQVTM and CDR2 is ANQGSEA in the germline V gene. The CDR3 runs to 12 residues. The CDR3 nucleotides are TGCAGCGTTGGGGGGGGACAGCTGGGTGCTTTCTTT. It translates to CSVGGGQLGAFF.